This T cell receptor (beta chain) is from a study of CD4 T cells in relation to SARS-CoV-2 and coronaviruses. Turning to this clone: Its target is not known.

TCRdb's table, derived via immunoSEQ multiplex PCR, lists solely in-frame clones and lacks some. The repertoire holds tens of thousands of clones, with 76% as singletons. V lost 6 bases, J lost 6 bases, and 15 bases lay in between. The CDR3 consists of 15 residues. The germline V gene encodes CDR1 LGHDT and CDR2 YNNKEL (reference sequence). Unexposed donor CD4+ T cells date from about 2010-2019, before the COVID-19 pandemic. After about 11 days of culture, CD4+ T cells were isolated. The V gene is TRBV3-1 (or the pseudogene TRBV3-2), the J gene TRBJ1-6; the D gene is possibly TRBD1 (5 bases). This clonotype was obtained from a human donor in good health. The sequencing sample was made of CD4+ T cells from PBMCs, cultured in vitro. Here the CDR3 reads CASSKGEGRNSPLHF. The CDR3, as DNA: TGTGCCAGCAGTAAAGGGGAGGGGCGTAATTCACCCCTCCACTTT.